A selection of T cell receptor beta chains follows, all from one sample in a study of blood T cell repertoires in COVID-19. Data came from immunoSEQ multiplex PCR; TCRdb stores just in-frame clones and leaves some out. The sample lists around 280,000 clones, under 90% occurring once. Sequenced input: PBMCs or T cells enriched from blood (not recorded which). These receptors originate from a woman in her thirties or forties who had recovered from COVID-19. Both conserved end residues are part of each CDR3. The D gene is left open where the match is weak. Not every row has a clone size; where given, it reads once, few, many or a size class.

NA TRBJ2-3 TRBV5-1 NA CASSRGSTDTQYF TGCGCCAGCAGCAGGGGAAGCACAGATACGCAGTATTTT
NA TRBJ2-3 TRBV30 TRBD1 CAWSPLGRDSGRTDTQYF TGTGCCTGGAGTCCCTTGGGAAGGGACAGCGGCCGCACAGATACGCAGTATTTT
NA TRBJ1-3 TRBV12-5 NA CASGLGSRGRNTIYF TGTGCTAGTGGTTTGGGGTCCAGGGGAAGAAACACCATATATTTT
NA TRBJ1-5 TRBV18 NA CASSPLGVSNQPQHF TGTGCCAGCTCACCACTCGGAGTTAGCAATCAGCCCCAGCATTTT
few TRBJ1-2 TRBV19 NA CASSIRHRTNYGYTF TGTGCCAGTAGTATACGGCACAGAACTAACTATGGCTACACCTTC
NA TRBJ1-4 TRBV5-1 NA CASSLWSGGATNEKLFF TGCGCCAGCAGCTTGTGGTCGGGAGGTGCAACTAATGAAAAACTGTTTTTT
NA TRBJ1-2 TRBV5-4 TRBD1 CASSLGQGNYGYTF TGTGCCAGCAGCTTGGGACAGGGCAACTATGGCTACACCTTC
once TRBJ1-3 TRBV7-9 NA CASSTTASSGNTIYF TGTGCCAGCAGTACGACAGCGAGCTCTGGAAACACCATATATTTT
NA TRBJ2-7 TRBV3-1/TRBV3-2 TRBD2 CASSGAGGYEQYF TGTGCCAGCAGCGGAGCGGGGGGCTACGAGCAGTACTTC
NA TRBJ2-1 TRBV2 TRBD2 CAGKREGRDNEQFF TGTGCCGGAAAGCGGGAGGGTCGGGACAATGAGCAGTTCTTC
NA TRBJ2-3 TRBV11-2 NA CASSLAGGDTQYF TGTGCCAGCAGCTTGGCCGGGGGAGATACGCAGTATTTT
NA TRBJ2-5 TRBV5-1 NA CASSLAGGFEETQYF TGCGCCAGCAGCTTGGCCGGAGGGTTTGAAGAGACCCAGTACTTC
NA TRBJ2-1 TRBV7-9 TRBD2 CASSLWLAGTYNEQFF TGTGCCAGCAGCTTATGGCTAGCGGGAACCTACAATGAGCAGTTCTTC
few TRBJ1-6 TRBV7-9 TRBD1 CASSSGQGFYNSPLHF TGTGCCAGCAGCTCGGGACAGGGGTTCTATAATTCACCCCTCCACTTT
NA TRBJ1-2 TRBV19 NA CASSIQGRDYGYTF TGTGCCAGTAGTATACAGGGGAGGGACTATGGCTACACCTTC
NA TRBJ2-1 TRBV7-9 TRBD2 CASSLEYGLAGGDEQFF TGTGCCAGCAGCTTAGAGTACGGGCTAGCGGGGGGAGATGAGCAGTTCTTC
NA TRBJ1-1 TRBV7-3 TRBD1 CASSSQGGRTEAFF TGTGCCAGCAGCTCACAGGGGGGCCGGACTGAAGCTTTCTTT
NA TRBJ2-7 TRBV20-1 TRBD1 CSASWVRQGSSYEQYF TGCAGTGCTAGTTGGGTCAGACAGGGGAGCTCCTACGAGCAGTACTTC
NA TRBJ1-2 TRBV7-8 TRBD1 CASSLGTGGGPNYGYTF TGTGCCAGCAGCTTAGGGACAGGGGGCGGGCCAAACTATGGCTACACCTTC
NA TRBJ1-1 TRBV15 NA CATSRDGRGTEAFF TGTGCCACCAGCAGAGATGGCAGAGGGACTGAAGCTTTCTTT
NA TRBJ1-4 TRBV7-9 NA CASSLARANEKLFF TGTGCCAGCAGCTTAGCCAGGGCTAATGAAAAACTGTTTTTT
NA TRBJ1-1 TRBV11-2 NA CASSLALGGGTEAFF TGTGCCAGCAGCTTAGCCCTCGGGGGAGGAACTGAAGCTTTCTTT
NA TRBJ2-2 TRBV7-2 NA CASRLANTGELFF TGTGCCAGCAGGCTAGCGAACACCGGGGAGCTGTTTTTT
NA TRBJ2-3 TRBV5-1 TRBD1 CASSLGTGGDTQYF TGCGCCAGCAGCTTGGGGACAGGAGGAGATACGCAGTATTTT
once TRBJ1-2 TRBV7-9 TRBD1 CASSKDRAAHGYTF TGTGCCAGCAGCAAAGACAGGGCGGCCCATGGCTACACCTTC
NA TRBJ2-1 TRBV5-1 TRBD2 CASSLEASGSIRNEQFF TGCGCCAGCAGCTTGGAGGCTAGCGGGAGCATCAGAAATGAGCAGTTCTTC
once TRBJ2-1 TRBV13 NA CASSGIQGGSYNEQFF TGTGCCAGCAGCGGGATACAGGGGGGGAGCTACAATGAGCAGTTCTTC
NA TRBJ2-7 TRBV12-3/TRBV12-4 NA CASSLRLAYEQYF TGTGCCAGCAGTTTACGTCTAGCCTACGAGCAGTACTTC
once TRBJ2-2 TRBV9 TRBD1 CASSRDREHPGELFF TGTGCCAGCAGCAGGGACAGGGAACACCCCGGGGAGCTGTTTTTT
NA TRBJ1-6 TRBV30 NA CAWSGQAYSPLHF TGTGCCTGGAGTGGACAGGCGTATTCACCCCTCCACTTT
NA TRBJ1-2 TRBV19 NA CASHRGGPNYGYTF TGTGCCTCACACCGGGGGGGCCCTAACTATGGCTACACCTTC
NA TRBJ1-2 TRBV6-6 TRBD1 CASSLDRVERYTF TGTGCCAGCAGTCTGGACAGGGTTGAGCGCTACACCTTC
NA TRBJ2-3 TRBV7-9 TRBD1 CASSFYRGRRTDTQYF TGTGCCAGCAGCTTCTACAGGGGTAGAAGGACAGATACGCAGTATTTT
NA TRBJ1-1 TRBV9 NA CASSATGFTEAFF TGTGCCAGCAGCGCCACAGGCTTCACTGAAGCTTTCTTT